This T cell receptor beta chain stems from a study of T cells in tumors after PD-1 blockade. Overall study context: Patients had no prior checkpoint blockade, systemic immunosuppressants, or anti-cancer therapy within 4 weeks. Overall study results and limits: Peripheral recruitment is suggested, as some novel exhausted tumor clones were in pre-treatment blood.

To note about this clone: Its cognate antigen is unknown.

Looked up from germline, CDR1 is MNHGY and CDR2 is SAAAGT. V gave up 8 bases and J gave up 1 base, with 32 bases separating them. The CDR3 is made up of 20 amino acids. TCRdb's table, derived via immunoSEQ multiplex PCR, lists solely in-frame clones and lacks some. This sample yields about 20,000 clones, of which around 80% are seen a single time; 26% belongs to the top ten. This chain uses TRBV6-8 with TRBJ2-5, with D perhaps TRBD1 or TRBD2 (5 bases each). The sequence derives from a human donor with basal cell carcinoma. Sample: PBMCs, taken before anti-PD-1 treatment. CDR3 sequence reads: CASVLGVLATLWGFQETQYF. In DNA, the CDR3 is TGTGCCAGCGTATTAGGCGTTTTAGCGACGTTATGGGGGTTCCAAGAGACCCAGTACTTC.